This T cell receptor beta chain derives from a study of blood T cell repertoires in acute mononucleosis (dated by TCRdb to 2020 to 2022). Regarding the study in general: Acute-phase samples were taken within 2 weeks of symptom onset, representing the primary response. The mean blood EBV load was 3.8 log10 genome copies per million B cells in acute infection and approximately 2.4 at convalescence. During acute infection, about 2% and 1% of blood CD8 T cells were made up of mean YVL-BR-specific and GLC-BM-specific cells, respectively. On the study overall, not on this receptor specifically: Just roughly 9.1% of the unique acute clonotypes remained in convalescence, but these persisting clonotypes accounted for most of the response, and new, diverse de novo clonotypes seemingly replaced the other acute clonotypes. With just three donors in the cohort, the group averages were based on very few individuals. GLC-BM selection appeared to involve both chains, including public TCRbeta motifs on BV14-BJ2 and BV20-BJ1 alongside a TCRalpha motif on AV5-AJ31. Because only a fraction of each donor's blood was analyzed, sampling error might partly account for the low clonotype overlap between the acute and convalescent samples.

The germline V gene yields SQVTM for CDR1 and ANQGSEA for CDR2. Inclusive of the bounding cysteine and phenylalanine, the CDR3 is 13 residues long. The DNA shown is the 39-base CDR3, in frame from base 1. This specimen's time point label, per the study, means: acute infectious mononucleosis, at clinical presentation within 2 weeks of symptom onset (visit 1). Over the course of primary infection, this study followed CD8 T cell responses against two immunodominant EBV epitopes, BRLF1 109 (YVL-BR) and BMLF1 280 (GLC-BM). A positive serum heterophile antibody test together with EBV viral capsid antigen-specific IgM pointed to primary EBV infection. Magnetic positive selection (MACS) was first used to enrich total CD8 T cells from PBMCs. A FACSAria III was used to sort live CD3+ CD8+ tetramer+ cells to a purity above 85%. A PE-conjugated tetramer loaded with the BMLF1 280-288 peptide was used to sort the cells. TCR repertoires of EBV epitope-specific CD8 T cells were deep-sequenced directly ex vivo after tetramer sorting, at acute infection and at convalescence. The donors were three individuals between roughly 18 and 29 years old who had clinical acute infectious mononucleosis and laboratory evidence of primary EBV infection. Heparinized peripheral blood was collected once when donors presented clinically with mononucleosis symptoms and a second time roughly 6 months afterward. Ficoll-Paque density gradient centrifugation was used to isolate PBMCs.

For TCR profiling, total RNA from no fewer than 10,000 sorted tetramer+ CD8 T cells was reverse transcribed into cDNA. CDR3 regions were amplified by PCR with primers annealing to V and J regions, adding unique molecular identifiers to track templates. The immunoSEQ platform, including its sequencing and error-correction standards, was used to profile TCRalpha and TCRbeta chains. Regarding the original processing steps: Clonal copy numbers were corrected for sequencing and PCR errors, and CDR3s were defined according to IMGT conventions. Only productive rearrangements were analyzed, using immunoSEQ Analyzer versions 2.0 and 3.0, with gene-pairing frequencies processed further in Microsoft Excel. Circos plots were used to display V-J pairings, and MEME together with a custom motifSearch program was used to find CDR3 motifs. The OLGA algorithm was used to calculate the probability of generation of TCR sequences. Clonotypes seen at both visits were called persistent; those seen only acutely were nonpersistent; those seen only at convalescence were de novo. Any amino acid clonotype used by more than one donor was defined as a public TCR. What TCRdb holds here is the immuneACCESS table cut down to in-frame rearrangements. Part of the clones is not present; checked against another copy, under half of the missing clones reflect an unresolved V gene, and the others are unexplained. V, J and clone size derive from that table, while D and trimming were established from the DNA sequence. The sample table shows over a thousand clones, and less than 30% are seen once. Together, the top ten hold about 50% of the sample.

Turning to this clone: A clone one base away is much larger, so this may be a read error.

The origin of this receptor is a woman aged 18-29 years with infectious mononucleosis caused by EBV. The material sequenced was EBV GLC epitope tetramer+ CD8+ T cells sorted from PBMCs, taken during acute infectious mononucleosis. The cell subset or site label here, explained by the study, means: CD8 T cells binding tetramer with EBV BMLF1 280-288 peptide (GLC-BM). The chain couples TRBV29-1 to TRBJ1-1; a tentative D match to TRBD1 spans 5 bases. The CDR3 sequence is CIVGGLANTEAFF. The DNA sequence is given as TGCATCGTGGGGGGACTGGCGAACACTGAAGCTTTCTTT.